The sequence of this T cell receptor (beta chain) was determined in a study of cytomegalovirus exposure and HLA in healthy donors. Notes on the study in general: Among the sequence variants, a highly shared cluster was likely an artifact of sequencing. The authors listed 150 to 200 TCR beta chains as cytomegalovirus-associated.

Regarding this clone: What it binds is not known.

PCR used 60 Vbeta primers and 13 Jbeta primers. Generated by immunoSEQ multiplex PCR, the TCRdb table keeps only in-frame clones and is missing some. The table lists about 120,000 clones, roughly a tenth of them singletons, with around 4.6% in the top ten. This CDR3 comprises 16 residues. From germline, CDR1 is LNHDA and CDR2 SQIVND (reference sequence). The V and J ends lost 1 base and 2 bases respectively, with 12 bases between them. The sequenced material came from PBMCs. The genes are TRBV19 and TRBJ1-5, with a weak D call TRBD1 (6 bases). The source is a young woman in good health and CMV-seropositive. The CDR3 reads CASSIVGEGGNQPQHF. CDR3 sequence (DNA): TGTGCCAGTAGTATAGTGGGTGAGGGGGGCAATCAGCCCCAGCATTTT.